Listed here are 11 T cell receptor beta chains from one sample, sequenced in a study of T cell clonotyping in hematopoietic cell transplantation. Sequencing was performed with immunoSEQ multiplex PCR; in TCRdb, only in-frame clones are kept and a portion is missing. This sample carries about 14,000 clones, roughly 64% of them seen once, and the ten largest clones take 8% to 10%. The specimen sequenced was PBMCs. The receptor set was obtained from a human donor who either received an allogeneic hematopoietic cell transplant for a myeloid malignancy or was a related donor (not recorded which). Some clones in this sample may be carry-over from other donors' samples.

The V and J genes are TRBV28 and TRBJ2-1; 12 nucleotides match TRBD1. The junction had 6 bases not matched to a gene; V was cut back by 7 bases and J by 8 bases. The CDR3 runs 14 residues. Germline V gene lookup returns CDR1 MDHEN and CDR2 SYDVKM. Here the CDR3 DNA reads TGTGCCAGCAACCGGGACAGGGGGCCGGATGAGCAGTTCTTC. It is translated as CASNRDRGPDEQFF.

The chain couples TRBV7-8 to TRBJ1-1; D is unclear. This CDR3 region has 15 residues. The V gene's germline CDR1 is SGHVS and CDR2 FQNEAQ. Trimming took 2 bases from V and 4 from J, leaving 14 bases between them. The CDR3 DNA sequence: TGTGCCAGCAGCTTACGACCCTCAGCGACCACTGAAGCTTTCTTT. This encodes CASSLRPSATTEAFF.

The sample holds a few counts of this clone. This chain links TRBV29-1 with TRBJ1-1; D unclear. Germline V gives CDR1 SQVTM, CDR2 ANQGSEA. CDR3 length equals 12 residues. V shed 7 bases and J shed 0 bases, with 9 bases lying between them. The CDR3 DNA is TGCAGCGCCCGGAACGTGAACACTGAAGCTTTCTTT. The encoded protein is CSARNVNTEAFF. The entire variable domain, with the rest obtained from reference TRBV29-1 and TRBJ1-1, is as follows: SAVISQKPSRDICQRGTSLTIQCQVDSQVTMMFWYRQQPGQSLTLIATANQGSEATYESGFVIDKFPISRPNLTFSTLTVSNMSPEDSSIYLCSARNVNTEAFFGQGTRLTVV.

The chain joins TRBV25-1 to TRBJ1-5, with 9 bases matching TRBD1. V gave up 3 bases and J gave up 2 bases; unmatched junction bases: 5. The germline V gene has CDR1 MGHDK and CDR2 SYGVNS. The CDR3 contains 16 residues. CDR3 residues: CASSDIRDRGNQPQHF. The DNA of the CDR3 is TGTGCCAGCAGTGATATTCGGGACAGGGGCAATCAGCCCCAGCATTTT.

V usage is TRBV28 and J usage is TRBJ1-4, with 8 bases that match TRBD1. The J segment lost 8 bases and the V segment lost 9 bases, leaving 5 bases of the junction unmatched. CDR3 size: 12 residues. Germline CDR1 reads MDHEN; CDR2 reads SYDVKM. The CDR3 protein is CASSGGREKLFF. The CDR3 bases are TGTGCCAGTTCAGGGGGCAGGGAAAAACTGTTTTTT.

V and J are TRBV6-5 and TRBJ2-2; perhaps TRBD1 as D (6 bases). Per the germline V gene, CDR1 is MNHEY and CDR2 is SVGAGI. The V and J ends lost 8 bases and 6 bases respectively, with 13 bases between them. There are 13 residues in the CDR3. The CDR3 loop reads CASGFRGPGELFF. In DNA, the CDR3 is TGTGCCAGCGGGTTCAGGGGACCCGGGGAGCTGTTTTTT.

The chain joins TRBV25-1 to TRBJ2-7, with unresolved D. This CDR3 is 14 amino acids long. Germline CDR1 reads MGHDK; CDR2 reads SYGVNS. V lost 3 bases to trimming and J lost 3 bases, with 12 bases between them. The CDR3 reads CASSDPGTIYEQYF. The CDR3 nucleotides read TGTGCCAGCAGTGACCCGGGCACTATCTACGAGCAGTACTTC.

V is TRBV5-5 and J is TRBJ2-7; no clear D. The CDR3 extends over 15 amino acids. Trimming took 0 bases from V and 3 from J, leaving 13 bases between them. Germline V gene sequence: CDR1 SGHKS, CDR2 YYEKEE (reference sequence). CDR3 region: CASSLGPGNFYEQYF. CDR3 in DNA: TGTGCCAGCAGCTTGGGTCCAGGTAATTTCTACGAGCAGTACTTC.

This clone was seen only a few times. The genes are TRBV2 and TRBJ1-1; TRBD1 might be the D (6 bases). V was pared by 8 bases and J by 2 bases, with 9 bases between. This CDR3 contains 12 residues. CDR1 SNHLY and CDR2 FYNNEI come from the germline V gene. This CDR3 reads CASQDSNTEAFF. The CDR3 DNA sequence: TGTGCCAGCCAGGACAGTAACACTGAAGCTTTCTTT.

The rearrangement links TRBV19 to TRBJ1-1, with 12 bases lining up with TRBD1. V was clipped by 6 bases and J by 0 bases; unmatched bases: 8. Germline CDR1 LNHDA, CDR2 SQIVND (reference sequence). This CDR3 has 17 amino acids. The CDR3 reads CASRPRDRGQVNTEAFF. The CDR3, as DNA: TGTGCCAGTAGGCCCCGGGACAGGGGGCAAGTGAACACTGAAGCTTTCTTT.

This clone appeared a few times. The CDR3 here is CASSVNQMNTEAFF. The CDR3 nucleotides are TGTGCCAGCAGTGTAAACCAGATGAACACTGAAGCTTTCTTT. The gene calls are TRBV2 and TRBJ1-1; D call uncertain. Germline lookup yields CDR1 SNHLY and CDR2 FYNNEI. The CDR3 contains 14 residues. Trimming stripped 4 bases from V and 0 bases from J, with 9 bases between.